The T cell receptor beta chain described here comes from a study of identical twins' blood T cells (dated by TCRdb to the early 2010s). About the investigation overall: The approximately 12 libraries, six for the alpha chain and six for the beta chain, together yielded around 52 million Illumina reads. Using next-generation sequencing, the study compared the TCR alpha and beta chain repertoires of three pairs of monozygous twins to assess how genetics influences repertoire formation. The paper's findings and limits, for the study overall: The proposed role of the TCRalpha J segment in MHC recognition during thymic selection was stated to require validation by independent studies. Looking at the most abundant TCRbeta clonotypes, every donor had more CDR3 sequences in common with her twin than with unrelated donors. Because the twins were reared together, environmental influences could not be ruled out as the explanation for twin similarity. Twin pairs were reported to be markedly more alike in V gene usage than unrelated donors were, even when looking at non-selected out-of-frame TCRbeta clonotypes. How many CDR3 clonotypes two donors shared depended mainly on the product of their cloneset sizes, and the twins did not clearly stray from this trend.

The donors were six healthy women who made up three monozygous twin pairs. All three twin pairs had been raised together and were thought likely to have encountered the same vaccines and infectious agents. TCR cDNA libraries were prepared from RNA that was isolated from peripheral blood mononuclear cells. From a lookup of the germline V gene (reference sequence), CDR1 and CDR2 are LGHDT and YNNKEL. The V and J ends are trimmed by 4 bases and 4 bases, leaving 5 bases between them. From its cysteine to its phenylalanine, the CDR3 spans 11 amino acids. Only the CDR3 DNA is retained, 33 bases long and in frame from the first base. Remarks on this clonotype: The target of this receptor is not known. No base-level quality is on record; no much larger clone is a single base apart.

Library creation used 5' RACE. The sequencer listed for this sample is Illumina Genome Analyzer IIx. The RNA-based TCR cDNA libraries were made using a previously described protocol that was modified in several ways. To prevent cross-contamination, sample-specific barcodes were introduced on both ends of each TCR cDNA library during cDNA synthesis and amplification. Concerning the study's data processing: Each library contained about 2.2 to 3.6 million CDR3-containing reads, and somewhere between about 90,000 and nearly 500,000 clonotypes were identified for each individual. Reads with improper barcode index combinations were discarded, and clonesets were then built for each library with the MiTCR software. During the assembly of CDR3 clonotypes by MiTCR, low-quality reads were filtered or rescued and PCR and sequencing errors were corrected. Artificial out-of-frame clonotypes were mapped to in-frame sequences, with one indel allowed in the CDR3, and then removed. Similarity in V and J gene usage between donors was calculated as the Jensen-Shannon divergence divided by the mean entropy. The public reads were quality trimmed at Q25 with fastp and then assembled into clones with MiXCR by TCRdb, keeping productive beta chains. Rows matching on CDR3 protein sequence are summarized as one entry with the most common DNA and genes. The V and J calls were not made by the authors but by TCRdb's processing. This sample is represented by 400,000 or so distinct CDR3 sequences; more than 25% of them were singletons. The top ten hold about 6.1% of the sample.

Sequences were obtained from PBMCs. The TCR sequence derives from a woman aged 18-55 years in good health. The sequence links TRBV3-1 to TRBJ2-7, with no confidently assigned D gene. The sequenced DNA: TGTGCCAGCAGCCGGGTATACGAGCAGTACTTC. Its product reads: CASSRVYEQYF.